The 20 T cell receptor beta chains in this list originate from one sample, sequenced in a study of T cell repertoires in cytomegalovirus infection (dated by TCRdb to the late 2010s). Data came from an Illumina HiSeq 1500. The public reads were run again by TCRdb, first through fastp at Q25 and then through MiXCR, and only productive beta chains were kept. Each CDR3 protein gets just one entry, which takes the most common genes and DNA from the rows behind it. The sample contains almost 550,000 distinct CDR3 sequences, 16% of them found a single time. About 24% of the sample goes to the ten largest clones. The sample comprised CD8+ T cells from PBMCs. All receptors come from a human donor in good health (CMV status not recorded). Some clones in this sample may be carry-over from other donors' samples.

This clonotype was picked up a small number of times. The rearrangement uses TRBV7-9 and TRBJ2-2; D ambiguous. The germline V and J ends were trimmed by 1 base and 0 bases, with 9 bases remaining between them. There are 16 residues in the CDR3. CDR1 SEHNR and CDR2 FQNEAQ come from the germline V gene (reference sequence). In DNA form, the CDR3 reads TGTGCCAGCAGCTTAGAGGCAGGTTCGAACACCGGGGAGCTGTTTTTT. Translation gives CASSLEAGSNTGELFF.

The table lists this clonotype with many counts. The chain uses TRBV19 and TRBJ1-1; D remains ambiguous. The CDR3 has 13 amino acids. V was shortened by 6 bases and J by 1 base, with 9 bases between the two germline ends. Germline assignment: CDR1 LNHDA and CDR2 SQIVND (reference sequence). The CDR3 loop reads CASRETGNTEAFF. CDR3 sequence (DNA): TGTGCCAGTAGGGAAACTGGGAACACTGAAGCTTTCTTT.

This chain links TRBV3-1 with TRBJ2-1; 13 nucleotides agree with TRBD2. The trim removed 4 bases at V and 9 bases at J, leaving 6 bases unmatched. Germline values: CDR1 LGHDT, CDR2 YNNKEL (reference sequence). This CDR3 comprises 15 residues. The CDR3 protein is CASSLGLAGAVEQFF. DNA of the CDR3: TGTGCCAGCAGCCTTGGACTAGCGGGAGCCGTTGAGCAGTTCTTC.

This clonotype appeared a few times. The CDR3, as DNA: TGTGCCAGCAGTTACATGGTGGGGAAGGACTATGGCTACACCTTC. It encodes CASSYMVGKDYGYTF. This chain connects TRBV6-5 to TRBJ1-2; no clear D gene. This CDR3 comprises 15 residues. V was pared by 2 bases and J by 3 bases, with 13 bases between. Germline V CDR1 and CDR2: MNHEY, SVGAGI.

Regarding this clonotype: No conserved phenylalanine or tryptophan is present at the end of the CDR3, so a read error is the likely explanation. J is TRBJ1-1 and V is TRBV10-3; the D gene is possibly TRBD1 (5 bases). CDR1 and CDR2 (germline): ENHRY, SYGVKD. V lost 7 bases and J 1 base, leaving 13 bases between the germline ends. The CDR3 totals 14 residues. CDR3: CAITTDNQNTEAFL. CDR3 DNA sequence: TGTGCCATCACCACGGACAACCAGAACACTGAAGCTTTCTTA.

In nucleotides, the CDR3 is TGTGCCAGCAGCTGGACAGGGTTTGAAGCTTTCTTT. Its translation is CASSWTGFEAFF. This rearrangement joins TRBV7-9 to TRBJ1-1; 8 bases fit TRBD1. This CDR3 contains 12 residues. CDR1 is SEHNR, CDR2 FQNEAQ, per germline (reference sequence). Unmatched junction bases numbered 2, after V lost 4 bases and J lost 7 bases. Variable domain in full (rest from reference TRBV7-9 and TRBJ1-1): DTGVSQNPRHKITKRGQNVTFRCDPISEHNRLYWYRQTLGQGPEFLTYFQNEAQLEKSRLLSDRFSAERPKGSFSTLEIQRTEQGDSAMYLCASSWTGFEAFFGQGTRLTVV.

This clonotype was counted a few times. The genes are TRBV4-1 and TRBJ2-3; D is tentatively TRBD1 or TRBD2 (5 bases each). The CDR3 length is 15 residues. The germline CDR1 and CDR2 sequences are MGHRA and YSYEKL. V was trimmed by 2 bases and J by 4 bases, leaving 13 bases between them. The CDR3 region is CASSQRSVGADTQYF. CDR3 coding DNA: TGCGCCAGCAGCCAACGGTCGGTGGGGGCAGATACGCAGTATTTT.

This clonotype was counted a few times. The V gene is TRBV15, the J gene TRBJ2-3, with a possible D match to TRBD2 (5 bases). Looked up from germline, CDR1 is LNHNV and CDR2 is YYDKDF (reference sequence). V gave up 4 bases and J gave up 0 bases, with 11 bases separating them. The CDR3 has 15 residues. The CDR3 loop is CATSIKRMSTDTQYF. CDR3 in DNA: TGTGCCACCAGCATCAAGCGGATGAGCACAGATACGCAGTATTTT.

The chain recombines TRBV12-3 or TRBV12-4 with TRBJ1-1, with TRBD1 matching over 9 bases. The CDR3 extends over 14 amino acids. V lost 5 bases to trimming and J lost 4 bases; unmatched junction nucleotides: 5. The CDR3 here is CASSRPGQGTEAFF. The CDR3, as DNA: TGTGCCAGCAGTCGCCCGGGACAGGGCACTGAAGCTTTCTTT.

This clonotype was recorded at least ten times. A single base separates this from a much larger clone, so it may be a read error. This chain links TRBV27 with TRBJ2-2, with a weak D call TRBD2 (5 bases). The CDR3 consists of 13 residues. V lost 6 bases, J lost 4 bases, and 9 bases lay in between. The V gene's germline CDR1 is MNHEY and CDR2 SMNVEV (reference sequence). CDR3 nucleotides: TGTGCCAGCAGCTTAGAGGGCACCGGGGAGCTGTTTTTT. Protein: CASSLEGTGELFF.

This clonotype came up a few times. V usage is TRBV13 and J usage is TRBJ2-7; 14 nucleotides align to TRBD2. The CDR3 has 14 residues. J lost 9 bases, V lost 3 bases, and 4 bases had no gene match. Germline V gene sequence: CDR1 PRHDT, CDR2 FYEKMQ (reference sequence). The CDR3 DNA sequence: TGTGCCAGCAGCTTGGGACTAGCGGGAGTAGGGCAGTACTTC. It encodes CASSLGLAGVGQYF. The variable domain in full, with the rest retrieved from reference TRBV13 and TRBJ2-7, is AAGVIQSPRHLIKEKRETATLKCYPIPRHDTVYWYQQGPGQDPQFLISFYEKMQSDKGSIPDRFSAQQFSDYHSELNMSSLELGDSALYFCASSLGLAGVGQYFGPGTRLTVT.

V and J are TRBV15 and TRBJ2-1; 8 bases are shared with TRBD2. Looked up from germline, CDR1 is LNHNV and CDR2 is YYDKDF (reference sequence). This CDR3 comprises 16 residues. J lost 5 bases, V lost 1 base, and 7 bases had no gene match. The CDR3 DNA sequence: TGTGCCACCAGCAGAGGGCCGGGACTAGGGGACAATGAGCAGTTCTTC. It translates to CATSRGPGLGDNEQFF.

The CDR3 DNA sequence: TGCAGTGCTAGAGAGAGGGAGGTTTGGGGAGGGATGGACACCATATATTTT. Encoded protein: CSAREREVWGGMDTIYF. This chain connects TRBV20-1 to TRBJ1-3; no clear D. The CDR3 is 17 amino acids. V was shortened by 0 bases and J by 8 bases, with 23 bases between the two germline ends. Germline V CDR1 and CDR2: DFQATT, SNEGSKA (reference sequence).

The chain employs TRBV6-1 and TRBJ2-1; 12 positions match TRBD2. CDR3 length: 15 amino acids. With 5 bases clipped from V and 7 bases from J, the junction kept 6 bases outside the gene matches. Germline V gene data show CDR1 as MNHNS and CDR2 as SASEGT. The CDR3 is CASSYWLAGGNEQFF. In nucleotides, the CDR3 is TGTGCCAGCAGTTATTGGCTAGCGGGGGGGAATGAGCAGTTCTTC.

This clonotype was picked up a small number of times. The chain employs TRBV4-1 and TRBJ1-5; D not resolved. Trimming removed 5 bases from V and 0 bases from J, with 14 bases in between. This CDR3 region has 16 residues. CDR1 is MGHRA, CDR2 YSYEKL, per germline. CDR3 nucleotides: TGCGCCAGCAGCGGCCGGACGGCATATAGCAATCAGCCCCAGCATTTT. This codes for CASSGRTAYSNQPQHF.

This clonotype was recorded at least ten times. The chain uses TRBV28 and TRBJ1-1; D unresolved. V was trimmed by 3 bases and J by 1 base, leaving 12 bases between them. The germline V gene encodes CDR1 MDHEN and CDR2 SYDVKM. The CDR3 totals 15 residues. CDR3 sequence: CASSFLPESNTEAFF. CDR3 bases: TGTGCCAGCAGTTTCCTGCCAGAGTCGAACACTGAAGCTTTCTTT.

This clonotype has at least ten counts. CDR3 coding DNA: TGTGCCACCAGTGATTTGTCTAGCGGGAGAAGCAATGAGCAGTTCTTC. Protein product: CATSDLSSGRSNEQFF. The V call is TRBV24-1, the J call TRBJ2-1, with TRBD2 matching over 10 bases. J was trimmed by 6 bases and V by 0 bases; bases with no gene match: 4. Germline loops: CDR1 KGHDR, CDR2 SFDVKD. This CDR3 has 16 residues.

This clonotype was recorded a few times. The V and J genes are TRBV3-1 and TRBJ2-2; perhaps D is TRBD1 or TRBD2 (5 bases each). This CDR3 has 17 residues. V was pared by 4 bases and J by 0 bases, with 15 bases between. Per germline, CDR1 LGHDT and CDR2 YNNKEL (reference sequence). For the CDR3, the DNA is TGTGCCAGCAGCCGCCCTGGTGGGACGGCGAACACCGGGGAGCTGTTTTTT. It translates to CASSRPGGTANTGELFF.

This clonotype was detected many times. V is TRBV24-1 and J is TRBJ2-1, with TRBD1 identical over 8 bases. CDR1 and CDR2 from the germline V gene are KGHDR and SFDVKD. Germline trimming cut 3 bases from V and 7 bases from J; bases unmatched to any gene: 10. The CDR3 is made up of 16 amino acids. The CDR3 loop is CATSDNRDRTRNEQFF. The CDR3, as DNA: TGTGCCACCAGTGATAACCGGGACAGGACGAGAAATGAGCAGTTCTTC.

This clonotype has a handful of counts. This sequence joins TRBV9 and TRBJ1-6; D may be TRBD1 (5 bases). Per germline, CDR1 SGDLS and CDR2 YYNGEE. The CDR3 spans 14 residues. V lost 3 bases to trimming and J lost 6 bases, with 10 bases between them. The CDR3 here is CASSAGRPNSPLHF. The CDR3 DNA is TGTGCCAGCAGCGCGGGACGGCCTAATTCACCCCTCCACTTT.